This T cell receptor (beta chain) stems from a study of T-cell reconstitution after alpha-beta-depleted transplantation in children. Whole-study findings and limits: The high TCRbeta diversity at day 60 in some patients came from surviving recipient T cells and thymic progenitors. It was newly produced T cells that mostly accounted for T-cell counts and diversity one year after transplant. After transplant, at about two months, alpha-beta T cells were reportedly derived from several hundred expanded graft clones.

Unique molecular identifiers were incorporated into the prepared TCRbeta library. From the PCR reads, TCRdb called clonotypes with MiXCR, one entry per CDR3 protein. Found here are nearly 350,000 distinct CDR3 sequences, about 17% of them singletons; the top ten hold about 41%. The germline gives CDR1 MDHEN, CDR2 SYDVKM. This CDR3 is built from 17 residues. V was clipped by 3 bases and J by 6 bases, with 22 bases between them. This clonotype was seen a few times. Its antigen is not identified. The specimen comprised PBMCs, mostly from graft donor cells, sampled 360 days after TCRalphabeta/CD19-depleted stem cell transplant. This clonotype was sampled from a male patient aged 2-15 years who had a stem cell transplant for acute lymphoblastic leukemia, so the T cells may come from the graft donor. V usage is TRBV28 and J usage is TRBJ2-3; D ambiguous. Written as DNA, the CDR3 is TGTGCCAGCAGTTTTCGTGTGGTCTATATTGGGCCGGATACGCAGTATTTT. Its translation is CASSFRVVYIGPDTQYF.